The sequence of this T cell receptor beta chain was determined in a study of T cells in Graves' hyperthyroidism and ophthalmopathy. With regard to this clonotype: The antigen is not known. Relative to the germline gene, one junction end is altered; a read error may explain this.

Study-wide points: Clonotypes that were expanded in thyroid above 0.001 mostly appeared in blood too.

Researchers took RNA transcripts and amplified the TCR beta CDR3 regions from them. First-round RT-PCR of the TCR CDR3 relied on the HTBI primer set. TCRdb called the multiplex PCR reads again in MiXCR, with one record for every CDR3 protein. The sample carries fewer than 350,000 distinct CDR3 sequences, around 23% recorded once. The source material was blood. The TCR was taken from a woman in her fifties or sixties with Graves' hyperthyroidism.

The CDR3 DNA is TGCAGTACTAGAGGGGAGACAGGGTTGAATGAGCAGTTCTTC. This translates into CSTRGETGLNEQFF. The chain joins TRBV20-1 to TRBJ2-1; the match to TRBD1 covers 7 bases. Per the germline V gene, CDR1 is DFQATT and CDR2 is SNEGSKA (reference sequence). The CDR3 totals 14 residues.